The 5 T cell receptor beta chains presented below share a single source sample, sequenced in a study of neurological immune-mediated disorders. TCRdb recomputed calls from the 5' RACE reads with MiXCR, one row per CDR3 protein. The sample records tens of thousands of distinct CDR3 sequences, less than 8.5% being singletons. The sequencing sample was made of PBMCs. The origin of the receptors is a woman in her thirties or forties in good health.

The sample holds many counts of this clonotype. V and J are TRBV12-3 or TRBV12-4 and TRBJ2-3; 7 positions match TRBD2. The CDR3 totals 15 residues. V lost 5 bases and J lost 5; bases outside the gene matches: 10. In nucleotides, the CDR3 is TGTGCCAGCAGTCCCGTGGGGGGGGTAATAGATACGCAGTATTTT. Amino acid sequence: CASSPVGGVIDTQYF.

There are many counts of this clonotype. This rearrangement joins TRBV20-1 to TRBJ2-5; TRBD1 might be the D (5 bases). V lost 0 bases, J lost 4 bases, and 21 bases lay in between. Germline V lookup: CDR1 DFQATT, CDR2 SNEGSKA (reference sequence). The CDR3 has 17 amino acids. In nucleotides, the CDR3 is TGCAGTGCTAGAGATCTGCGGTCCGGAGAAGGGGCAGAGACCCAGTACTTC. The encoded protein is CSARDLRSGEGAETQYF.

The sample holds many counts of this clonotype. The chain links TRBV24-1 to TRBJ2-1, with D perhaps given as TRBD1 or TRBD2 (5 bases each). From germline, CDR1 is KGHDR and CDR2 SFDVKD. This CDR3 comprises 13 residues. Trimming stripped 7 bases from V and 6 bases from J, with 12 bases between. CDR3 sequence: CATRGRLINEQFF. The CDR3 DNA reads TGTGCCACCAGGGGACGGCTGATCAATGAGCAGTTCTTC.

This clonotype has at least ten counts. The rearrangement joins TRBV18 to TRBJ2-1, with D possibly TRBD1 on 6 matching bases. CDR1 is KGHSH and CDR2 is LQKENI in the germline V gene. Trimming shortened V by 0 bases and J by 7 bases, and 22 bases separated the two germline ends. This CDR3 is built from 18 residues. CDR3 amino acids: CASSPPAPVQGKRNEQFF. The CDR3 DNA follows: TGTGCCAGCTCACCACCTGCCCCAGTCCAGGGGAAGCGGAATGAGCAGTTCTTC.

This clonotype was found many times. The CDR3 sequence: CASSPGGGNGNQPQHF. Written as DNA, the CDR3 is TGTGCCAGCAGCCCAGGAGGGGGGAATGGGAATCAGCCCCAGCATTTT. The chain couples TRBV4-2 to TRBJ1-5, with D perhaps TRBD1 (6 bases). This CDR3 is built from 16 residues. Per the germline V gene, CDR1 is LGHNA and CDR2 is YNFKEQ. The V and J ends lost 4 bases and 4 bases respectively, with 17 bases between them.